This is a list of T cell receptor beta chains from one sample in a study of T cell responses to AZD1222 COVID-19 vaccine. Profiled with immunoSEQ multiplex PCR; TCRdb holds only in-frame clones, not every one. In the table there are some 120,000 clones, about 90% of which are singletons. The starting material was peripheral blood, obtained on day 0 of AZD1222 vaccination. Receptors originate from an adult in good health. Each CDR3 is given with its conserved first and last residue. D genes are given only for firm matches. Expanded clones are given a class, and other clones once, few, many or no size at all.

TRBV20-1	-	TRBJ2-6	-	CSASSVGSGANVLTF	TGCAGTGCTAGTTCGGTGGGCTCTGGGGCCAACGTCCTGACTTTC
TRBV19	-	TRBJ2-7	-	CASRPEDWLGEQYF	TGTGCCAGTAGGCCCGAGGACTGGCTGGGCGAGCAGTACTTC
TRBV27	-	TRBJ1-1	-	CASSPPGTGDTEAFF	TGTGCCAGCAGTCCCCCCGGGACTGGGGACACTGAAGCTTTCTTT
TRBV27	-	TRBJ2-7	-	CASTLVQASYEQYF	TGTGCCAGCACCTTGGTACAGGCTTCCTACGAGCAGTACTTC
TRBV7-6	-	TRBJ2-7	TRBD2	CASQGAGGAYEQYF	TGTGCCAGCCAGGGAGCGGGAGGTGCCTACGAGCAGTACTTC
TRBV13	-	TRBJ2-7	-	CASSLGRYEQYF	TGTGCCAGCAGCTTAGGCCGCTACGAGCAGTACTTC
TRBV6-5	-	TRBJ2-3	-	CASSSGTDTQYF	TGTGCCAGCAGTTCGGGCACAGATACGCAGTATTTT
TRBV19	-	TRBJ2-7	-	CASSIAGQTPYEQYF	TGTGCCAGTAGTATTGCCGGACAGACCCCCTACGAGCAGTACTTC
TRBV30	-	TRBJ2-7	TRBD1	CAWSGTGVYEQYF	TGTGCCTGGAGCGGGACAGGGGTCTACGAGCAGTACTTC
TRBV19	-	TRBJ1-5	TRBD1	CASSLRQGMRAYQPQHF	TGTGCCAGTAGTCTACGACAGGGGATGAGGGCGTATCAGCCCCAGCATTTT
TRBV30	-	TRBJ2-7	-	CAWARDANYEQYF	TGTGCCTGGGCGCGGGACGCCAACTACGAGCAGTACTTC
TRBV7-9	-	TRBJ1-4	-	CASSAMGLLGEKLFF	TGTGCCAGCAGCGCAATGGGCCTCTTGGGGGAAAAACTGTTTTTT
TRBV28	-	TRBJ1-2	-	CASSRGGTLTTNYGYTF	TGTGCCAGCAGTCGTGGGGGGACCTTAACTACAAACTATGGCTACACCTTC
TRBV6-1	-	TRBJ2-3	-	CASSETQPTGTSSKNTQYF	TGTGCCAGCAGTGAGACCCAACCTACAGGTACCTCTAGCAAAAATACGCAGTATTTT
TRBV2	few	TRBJ2-4	TRBD1	CASRPQGAVAKNIQYF	TGTGCCAGCAGACCACAGGGGGCTGTAGCCAAAAACATTCAGTACTTC
TRBV5-1	-	TRBJ1-2	TRBD1	CASSLAVGGDRGPGYTF	TGCGCCAGCAGCTTGGCTGTAGGTGGGGACAGGGGCCCTGGCTACACCTTC
TRBV7-8	-	TRBJ1-4	TRBD1	CASSVSGTGSEKLFF	TGTGCCAGCAGCGTATCCGGGACAGGGAGTGAAAAACTGTTTTTT
TRBV2	-	TRBJ2-1	-	CASRVALGGEQFF	TGTGCCAGCAGAGTGGCCTTGGGTGGTGAGCAGTTCTTC
TRBV6-4	-	TRBJ1-2	-	CASSAGPRGVGGYTF	TGTGCCAGCAGTGCCGGGCCAAGGGGGGTCGGAGGCTACACCTTC
TRBV23-1	-	TRBJ1-5	TRBD1	CASSQSEMGTDLNQPQHF	TGCGCCAGCAGTCAATCGGAAATGGGGACAGACCTCAATCAGCCCCAGCATTTT
TRBV18	-	TRBJ1-3	TRBD1	CASSPNRGRGNTIYF	TGTGCCAGCTCACCTAACAGGGGGCGAGGAAACACCATATATTTT
TRBV27	-	TRBJ2-5	-	CASSFSRGQETQYF	TGTGCCAGCAGTTTCTCGAGGGGCCAAGAGACCCAGTACTTC
TRBV7-8	once	TRBJ2-3	-	CASSSQRITDTQYF	TGTGCCAGCAGCTCCCAGAGGATAACAGATACGCAGTATTTT
TRBV3-1/TRBV3-2	-	TRBJ2-1	-	CASSQAGVLGNEQFF	TGTGCCAGCAGCCAAGCGGGGGTTCTCGGTAATGAGCAGTTCTTC
TRBV5-1	-	TRBJ1-2	-	CASSLDGKAGYTF	TGCGCCAGCAGCTTGGATGGCAAGGCTGGCTACACCTTC
TRBV10-2	-	TRBJ2-3	TRBD2	CASSDGRTSGSTDTQYF	TGCGCCAGCAGTGACGGTAGAACTAGCGGGAGCACAGATACGCAGTATTTT
TRBV7-6	-	TRBJ2-7	-	CASSPRTALEQYF	TGTGCCAGCAGCCCCAGGACAGCTCTCGAGCAGTACTTC
TRBV18	-	TRBJ1-1	-	CASSPPGPKNTEAFF	TGTGCCAGCTCACCCCCCGGCCCTAAGAACACTGAAGCTTTCTTT
TRBV5-1	-	TRBJ2-7	-	CASSLGQYEQYF	TGCGCCAGCAGCCTTGGACAGTACGAGCAGTACTTC
TRBV5-6	-	TRBJ1-5	-	CASSLSGSPFMSQHF	TGTGCCAGCAGCTTGTCGGGTTCACCCTTCATGTCCCAGCATTTT
TRBV7-8	-	TRBJ2-1	-	CASSLDIRLDYNEQFF	TGTGCCAGCAGCTTAGATATCCGACTGGACTACAATGAGCAGTTCTTC
TRBV10-3	-	TRBJ1-3	-	CAISEYGSGNTIYF	TGTGCCATCAGTGAGTATGGATCTGGAAACACCATATATTTT
TRBV13	-	TRBJ2-5	TRBD2	CASSLSSGVEETQYF	TGTGCCAGCAGCTTATCCAGCGGGGTGGAAGAGACCCAGTACTTC
TRBV25-1	-	TRBJ2-2	TRBD1	CASHGQGNTGELFF	TGTGCCAGCCATGGACAGGGGAACACCGGGGAGCTGTTTTTT
TRBV25-1	-	TRBJ1-2	-	CASLREGPYYGYTF	TGTGCCAGCCTCAGAGAAGGGCCTTACTATGGCTACACCTTC
TRBV28	once	TRBJ1-2	TRBD1	CASSPTGGWRGYTF	TGTGCCAGCAGCCCTACAGGGGGCTGGCGTGGCTACACCTTC
TRBV28	-	TRBJ1-5	-	CASSLSAPNQPQHF	TGTGCCAGCAGTTTATCAGCGCCCAATCAGCCCCAGCATTTT
TRBV11-2	once	TRBJ2-1	TRBD2	CASSLETSGRWYNEQFF	TGTGCCAGCAGCTTGGAGACTAGCGGGAGGTGGTACAATGAGCAGTTCTTC
TRBV5-1	-	TRBJ2-1	TRBD2	CASSPGLAGVNSYNEQFF	TGCGCCAGCAGCCCGGGACTAGCGGGAGTAAATTCCTACAATGAGCAGTTCTTC
TRBV5-1	-	TRBJ1-4	-	CASSFGAGEGKLFF	TGCGCCAGCAGCTTCGGGGCGGGAGAAGGAAAACTGTTTTTT
TRBV28	-	TRBJ2-1	-	CASSLASGRYYNEQFF	TGTGCCAGCAGTTTAGCCTCTGGGAGGTACTACAATGAGCAGTTCTTC
TRBV19	-	TRBJ1-3	-	CASSIVPLGPGNTIYF	TGTGCCAGTAGTATAGTCCCTTTGGGGCCTGGAAACACCATATATTTT
TRBV7-8	-	TRBJ1-2	TRBD1	CASSSRDRPWRSGGYTF	TGTGCCAGCAGCTCCCGGGACAGGCCTTGGCGGTCGGGTGGCTACACCTTC
TRBV7-8	-	TRBJ1-2	-	CASSSQGRYGYTF	TGTGCCAGCAGCTCCCAGGGGAGGTATGGCTACACCTTC
TRBV4-2	-	TRBJ1-1	TRBD1	CASSQVGQGARTEAFF	TGTGCCAGCAGCCAAGTAGGACAGGGGGCACGTACTGAAGCTTTCTTT
TRBV6-5	-	TRBJ2-2	-	CASSTGTLTTGELFF	TGTGCCAGCTCAACAGGGACCTTGACTACCGGGGAGCTGTTTTTT
TRBV30	-	TRBJ2-7	-	CAWRRGGGGRSYEQYF	TGTGCCTGGCGCCGAGGGGGGGGAGGGCGTTCCTACGAGCAGTACTTC
TRBV9	few	TRBJ1-6	-	CASSPGVSYNSPLHF	TGTGCCAGCAGCCCCGGGGTCTCCTATAATTCACCCCTCCACTTT
TRBV5-4	-	TRBJ2-7	-	CASSYNYEQYF	TGTGCCAGCAGCTACAACTACGAGCAGTACTTC
TRBV11-2	-	TRBJ2-7	-	CASSLEPSSYEQYF	TGTGCCAGCAGCTTAGAACCCAGCTCCTACGAGCAGTACTTC
TRBV19	-	TRBJ2-7	-	CASSIIPRGGLPYEQYF	TGTGCCAGTAGTATAATTCCAAGGGGAGGATTACCCTACGAGCAGTACTTC
TRBV4-2	few	TRBJ2-1	-	CASSQGTGNEQFF	TGTGCCAGCAGCCAAGGTACAGGCAATGAGCAGTTCTTC
TRBV4-2	-	TRBJ1-3	-	CASSQEARSGNTIYF	TGTGCCAGCAGCCAAGAGGCCAGATCTGGAAACACCATATATTTT
TRBV28	-	TRBJ1-6	TRBD1	CASSLSPHGQVGTGALHF	TGTGCCAGCAGTTTAAGTCCGCACGGACAGGTGGGCACGGGGGCCCTCCACTTT